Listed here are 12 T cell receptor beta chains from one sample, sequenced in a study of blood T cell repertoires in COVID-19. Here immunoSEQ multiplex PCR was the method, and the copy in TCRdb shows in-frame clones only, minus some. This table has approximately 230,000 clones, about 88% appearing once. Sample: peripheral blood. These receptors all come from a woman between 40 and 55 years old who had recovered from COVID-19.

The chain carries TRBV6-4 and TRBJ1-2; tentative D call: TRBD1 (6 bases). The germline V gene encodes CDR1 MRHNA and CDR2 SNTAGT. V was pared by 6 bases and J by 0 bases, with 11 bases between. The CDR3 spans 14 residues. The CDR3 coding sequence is TGTGCCAGCAGCCCCGGACAGACTAACTATGGCTACACCTTC. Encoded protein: CASSPGQTNYGYTF.

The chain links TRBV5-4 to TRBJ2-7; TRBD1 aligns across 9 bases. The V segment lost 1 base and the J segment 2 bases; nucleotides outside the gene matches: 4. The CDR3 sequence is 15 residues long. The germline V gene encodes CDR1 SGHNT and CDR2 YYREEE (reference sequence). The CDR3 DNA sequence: TGTGCCAGCAGCTTGCGAGGGACAGGGACCTACGAGCAGTACTTC. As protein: CASSLRGTGTYEQYF.

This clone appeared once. The CDR3 region is CASSPGVEPQHF. In nucleotides, the CDR3 is TGTGCCAGCAGCCCGGGTGTGGAGCCCCAGCATTTT. The rearrangement links TRBV7-2 to TRBJ1-5, with D unresolved. V lost 5 bases and J 8 bases, leaving 10 bases between the germline ends. The germline gives CDR1 SGHTA, CDR2 FQGNSA. CDR3 size: 12 residues. Supplemented by reference TRBV7-2 and TRBJ1-5, the full variable domain reads GAGVSQSPSNKVTEKGKDVELRCDPISGHTALYWYRQSLGQGLEFLIYFQGNSAPDKSGLPSDRFSAERTGGSVSTLTIQRTQQEDSAVYLCASSPGVEPQHFGDGTRLSIL.

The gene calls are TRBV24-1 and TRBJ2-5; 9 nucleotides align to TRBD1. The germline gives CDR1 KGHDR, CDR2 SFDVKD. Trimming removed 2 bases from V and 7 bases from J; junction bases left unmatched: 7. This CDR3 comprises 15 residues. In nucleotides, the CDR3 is TGTGCCACCAGTGATTCTCTGGGACAGGGAGGGACCCAGTACTTC. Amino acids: CATSDSLGQGGTQYF.

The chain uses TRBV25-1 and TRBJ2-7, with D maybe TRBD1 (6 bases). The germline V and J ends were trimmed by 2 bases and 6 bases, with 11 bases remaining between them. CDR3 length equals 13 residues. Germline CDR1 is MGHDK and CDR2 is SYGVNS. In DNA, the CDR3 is TGTGCCAGCAGTGAAGGGGGCAGGAGCGAGCAGTACTTC. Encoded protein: CASSEGGRSEQYF.

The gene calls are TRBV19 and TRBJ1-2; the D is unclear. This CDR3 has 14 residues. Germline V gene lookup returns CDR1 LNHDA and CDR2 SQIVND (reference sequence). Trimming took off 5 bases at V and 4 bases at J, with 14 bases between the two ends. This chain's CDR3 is CASSYLGSTYGYTF. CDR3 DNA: TGTGCCAGTAGTTATTTGGGGAGCACCTATGGCTACACCTTC.

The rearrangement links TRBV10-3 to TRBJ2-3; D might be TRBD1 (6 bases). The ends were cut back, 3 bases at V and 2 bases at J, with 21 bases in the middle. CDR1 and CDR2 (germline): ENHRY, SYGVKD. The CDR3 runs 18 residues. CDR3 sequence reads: CAISDTLSQGVYTDTQYF. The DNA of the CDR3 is TGTGCCATCAGTGACACACTATCACAGGGCGTATACACAGATACGCAGTATTTT.

The CDR3 is CASSPDMSEKLFF. As DNA, the CDR3 is TGTGCCAGCTCACCTGACATGAGCGAAAAACTGTTTTTT. The chain has TRBV18 and TRBJ1-4; no reliable D call. This CDR3 has 13 residues. Germline V lookup: CDR1 KGHSH, CDR2 LQKENI. V was clipped by 3 bases and J by 8 bases, with 10 bases between them.

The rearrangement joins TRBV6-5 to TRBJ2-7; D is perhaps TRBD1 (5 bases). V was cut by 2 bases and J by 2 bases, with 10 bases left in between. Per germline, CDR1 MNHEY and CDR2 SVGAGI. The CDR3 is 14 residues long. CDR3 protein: CASSYTQGPYEQYF. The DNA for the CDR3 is TGTGCCAGCAGTTACACGCAGGGTCCCTACGAGCAGTACTTC.

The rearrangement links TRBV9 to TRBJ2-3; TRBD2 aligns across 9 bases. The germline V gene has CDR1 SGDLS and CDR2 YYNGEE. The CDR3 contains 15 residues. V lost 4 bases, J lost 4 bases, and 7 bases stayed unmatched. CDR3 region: CASSTQGLAPDTQYF. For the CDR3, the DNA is TGTGCCAGCAGCACCCAGGGACTAGCCCCAGATACGCAGTATTTT. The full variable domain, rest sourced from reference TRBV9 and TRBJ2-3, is DSGVTQTPKHLITATGQRVTLRCSPRSGDLSVYWYQQSLDQGLQFLIQYYNGEERAKGNILERFSAQQFPDLHSELNLSSLELGDSALYFCASSTQGLAPDTQYFGPGTRLTVL.

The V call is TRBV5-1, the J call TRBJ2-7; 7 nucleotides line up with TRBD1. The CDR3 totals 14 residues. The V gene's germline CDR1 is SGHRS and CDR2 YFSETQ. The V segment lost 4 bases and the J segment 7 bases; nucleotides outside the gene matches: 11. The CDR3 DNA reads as TGCGCCAGCAGCATAACAGGGGACCCTACTGAGCAGTACTTC. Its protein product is CASSITGDPTEQYF. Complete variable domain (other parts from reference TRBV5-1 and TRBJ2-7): KAGVTQTPRYLIKTRGQQVTLSCSPISGHRSVSWYQQTPGQGLQFLFEYFSETQRNKGNFPGRFSGRQFSNSRSEMNVSTLELGDSALYLCASSITGDPTEQYFGPGTRLTVT.

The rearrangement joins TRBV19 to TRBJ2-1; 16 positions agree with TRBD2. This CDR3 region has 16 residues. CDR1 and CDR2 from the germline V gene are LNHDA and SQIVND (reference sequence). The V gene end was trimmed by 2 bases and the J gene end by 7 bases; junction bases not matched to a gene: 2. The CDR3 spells CASSIRGLAGGNEQFF. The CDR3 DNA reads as TGTGCCAGTAGTATAAGGGGACTAGCGGGAGGGAATGAGCAGTTCTTC.